This is a list of T cell receptor beta chains from one sample in a study of T cells in Graves' hyperthyroidism and ophthalmopathy. TCRdb reanalysed the multiplex PCR reads using MiXCR and keeps one entry per CDR3 protein. This sample has hundreds of thousands of distinct CDR3 sequences; about an eighth occur once, and the top ten carry over 25%. The sequenced sample was blood. The receptors here all came from a man aged 45 to 65 with Graves' ophthalmopathy. Each CDR3 is given with its conserved first and last residue. The D gene is left open where the match is weak. The size of a clone is reported for some rows only, either as once, few or many, or as a class for expanded clones.

v_gene: TRBV7-9; d_gene: NA; j_gene: TRBJ2-7; abundance: many; CDR3aa: CASSPVQGPYEQYF; CDR3nt: TGTGCCAGCAGCCCCGTCCAGGGCCCATACGAGCAGTACTTC
v_gene: TRBV2; d_gene: TRBD1; j_gene: TRBJ2-5; abundance: many; CDR3aa: CASGIDRGQETQYF; CDR3nt: TGTGCCAGCGGAATCGACAGGGGGCAAGAGACCCAGTACTTC
v_gene: TRBV7-9; d_gene: TRBD1; j_gene: TRBJ2-1; abundance: many; CDR3aa: CASSLGTGAAYNEQFF; CDR3nt: TGTGCCAGCAGCTTAGGGACAGGGGCGGCCTACAATGAGCAGTTCTTC
v_gene: TRBV2; d_gene: NA; j_gene: TRBJ1-5; abundance: many; CDR3aa: CASSAGYYQPQHF; CDR3nt: TGTGCCAGCAGTGCAGGGTATTATCAGCCCCAGCATTTT
v_gene: TRBV20-1; d_gene: NA; j_gene: TRBJ2-3; abundance: many; CDR3aa: CSARDRAIDTDTQYF; CDR3nt: TGCAGTGCTAGAGATCGGGCGATAGACACAGATACGCAGTATTTT
v_gene: TRBV20-1; d_gene: NA; j_gene: TRBJ2-1; abundance: many; CDR3aa: CSARGHHGAQDPREQFF; CDR3nt: TGCAGTGCTAGAGGCCACCATGGAGCCCAGGATCCACGGGAGCAGTTCTTC
v_gene: TRBV30; d_gene: NA; j_gene: TRBJ1-3; abundance: many; CDR3aa: CAWRWRGNTIYF; CDR3nt: TGTGCCTGGCGGTGGAGAGGAAACACCATATATTTT
v_gene: TRBV29-1; d_gene: NA; j_gene: TRBJ1-2; abundance: few; CDR3aa: CSVPAYTF; CDR3nt: TGCAGCGTTCCTGCCTACACCTTC
v_gene: TRBV19; d_gene: NA; j_gene: TRBJ1-2; abundance: NA; CDR3aa: CASGPGYGYTF; CDR3nt: TGTGCCAGCGGTCCAGGTTATGGCTACACCTTC
v_gene: TRBV5-6; d_gene: NA; j_gene: TRBJ2-1; abundance: many; CDR3aa: CASSFGDVYNEQFF; CDR3nt: TGTGCCAGCAGCTTCGGGGACGTCTACAATGAGCAGTTCTTC
v_gene: TRBV29-1; d_gene: NA; j_gene: TRBJ2-7; abundance: few; CDR3aa: CSVVWGDGKSYEQYF; CDR3nt: TGCAGCGTTGTGTGGGGAGACGGAAAATCCTACGAGCAGTACTTC
v_gene: TRBV3-1; d_gene: TRBD1; j_gene: TRBJ1-1; abundance: many; CDR3aa: CASSQTGDVITEAFF; CDR3nt: TGTGCCAGCAGCCAAACAGGGGATGTTATTACTGAAGCTTTCTTT
v_gene: TRBV6-1; d_gene: NA; j_gene: TRBJ2-3; abundance: many; CDR3aa: CASSEERGDTQYF; CDR3nt: TGTGCCAGCAGTGAAGAAAGGGGAGATACGCAGTATTTT
v_gene: TRBV14; d_gene: NA; j_gene: TRBJ1-1; abundance: NA; CDR3aa: CASSQVIGNTGAFF; CDR3nt: TGTGCCAGCAGCCAAGTAATTGGGAACACTGGAGCTTTCTTT
v_gene: TRBV5-1; d_gene: TRBD1; j_gene: TRBJ2-1; abundance: many; CDR3aa: CASSPQPTGVNEQFF; CDR3nt: TGCGCCAGCAGCCCTCAACCGACAGGGGTTAATGAGCAGTTCTTC
v_gene: TRBV12-3/TRBV12-4; d_gene: TRBD2; j_gene: TRBJ2-1; abundance: few; CDR3aa: CASTRGTSGNNEQFF; CDR3nt: TGTGCCAGCACCCGGGGCACTAGCGGAAACAATGAGCAGTTCTTC
v_gene: TRBV18; d_gene: TRBD2; j_gene: TRBJ2-1; abundance: many; CDR3aa: CASSRPGLAGVNEQFF; CDR3nt: TGTGCCAGCTCACGCCCGGGACTAGCGGGAGTTAATGAGCAGTTCTTC
v_gene: TRBV2; d_gene: NA; j_gene: TRBJ2-2; abundance: NA; CDR3aa: CASNKAGELFF; CDR3nt: TGTGCCAGCAATAAGGCCGGGGAGCTGTTTTTT
v_gene: TRBV19; d_gene: TRBD1; j_gene: TRBJ2-7; abundance: NA; CDR3aa: CASSMDRADEQYF; CDR3nt: TGTGCCAGTAGCATGGACAGGGCTGACGAGCAGTACTTC
v_gene: TRBV24-1; d_gene: TRBD1; j_gene: TRBJ2-7; abundance: NA; CDR3aa: CATSDIIEGTGSSYEQYF; CDR3nt: TGTGCCACCAGTGATATAATTGAAGGGACAGGGAGCTCCTACGAGCAGTACTTC
v_gene: TRBV6-6; d_gene: TRBD2; j_gene: TRBJ2-7; abundance: few; CDR3aa: CASSYIVTSGSYEQYF; CDR3nt: TGTGCCAGCAGTTACATTGTAACTAGCGGGAGCTACGAGCAGTACTTC
v_gene: TRBV27; d_gene: NA; j_gene: TRBJ2-3; abundance: many; CDR3aa: CASSFGSPPTDTQYF; CDR3nt: TGTGCCAGCAGTTTCGGCAGTCCACCCACAGATACGCAGTATTTT
v_gene: TRBV6-1; d_gene: NA; j_gene: TRBJ2-2; abundance: many; CDR3aa: CASRKRDNTGELFF; CDR3nt: TGTGCCAGCAGGAAGAGGGATAACACCGGGGAGCTGTTTTTT
v_gene: TRBV7-9; d_gene: NA; j_gene: TRBJ2-7; abundance: few; CDR3aa: CASSLNEGGTYEQYF; CDR3nt: TGTGCCAGCAGCTTAAACGAGGGGGGGACCTACGAGCAGTACTTC
v_gene: TRBV2; d_gene: TRBD2; j_gene: TRBJ2-1; abundance: many; CDR3aa: CASTSPRTRVSLSYNEQFF; CDR3nt: TGTGCCAGCACCAGTCCACGGACTAGGGTCTCCCTCTCCTACAATGAGCAGTTCTTC
v_gene: TRBV20-1; d_gene: NA; j_gene: TRBJ1-1; abundance: many; CDR3aa: CSARGPLANTEAFF; CDR3nt: TGCAGTGCTAGGGGGCCCCTGGCGAACACTGAAGCTTTCTTT
v_gene: TRBV27; d_gene: TRBD1; j_gene: TRBJ1-5; abundance: many; CDR3aa: CASSRMTGTNQPQHF; CDR3nt: TGTGCCAGCAGCCGAATGACAGGGACCAATCAGCCCCAGCATTTT
v_gene: TRBV2; d_gene: TRBD2; j_gene: TRBJ2-7; abundance: NA; CDR3aa: CASSEVASGSYEQYF; CDR3nt: TGTGCCAGCAGTGAAGTTGCTAGCGGGAGCTACGAGCAGTACTTC
v_gene: TRBV6-5; d_gene: NA; j_gene: TRBJ2-6; abundance: few; CDR3aa: CASSYRGRGSAGANVLTF; CDR3nt: TGTGCCAGCAGTTACAGGGGCAGGGGATCGGCTGGGGCCAACGTCCTGACTTTC
v_gene: TRBV6-6; d_gene: NA; j_gene: TRBJ2-3; abundance: many; CDR3aa: CASSYSTTGRISTDTQYF; CDR3nt: TGTGCCAGCAGTTACTCGACTACCGGACGGATTTCCACAGATACGCAGTATTTT
v_gene: TRBV19; d_gene: NA; j_gene: TRBJ2-1; abundance: NA; CDR3aa: CASSIDRFTEQFF; CDR3nt: TGTGCCAGTAGTATTGACAGGTTTACTGAGCAGTTCTTC
v_gene: TRBV5-1; d_gene: NA; j_gene: TRBJ2-1; abundance: many; CDR3aa: CASSPRTGRDEQFF; CDR3nt: TGTGCCAGCAGTCCCCGGACAGGGAGGGATGAGCAGTTCTTC
v_gene: TRBV20-1; d_gene: NA; j_gene: TRBJ2-1; abundance: NA; CDR3aa: CSARDSPEEQFF; CDR3nt: TGCAGTGCTAGAGATTCCCCCGAGGAGCAGTTCTTC
v_gene: TRBV7-9; d_gene: NA; j_gene: TRBJ2-2; abundance: many; CDR3aa: CASSKRGSSPGELFF; CDR3nt: TGTGCCAGCAGCAAACGGGGTAGCAGTCCCGGGGAGCTGTTTTTT
v_gene: TRBV3-1; d_gene: NA; j_gene: TRBJ1-5; abundance: many; CDR3aa: CASSQGMGGNQPQHF; CDR3nt: TGTGCCAGCAGCCAAGGAATGGGGGGCAATCAGCCCCAGCATTTT
v_gene: TRBV6-2/TRBV6-3; d_gene: TRBD1; j_gene: TRBJ2-2; abundance: many; CDR3aa: CASRTPGQGNTGELFF; CDR3nt: TGTGCCAGCAGAACTCCGGGACAGGGAAACACCGGGGAGCTGTTTTTT
v_gene: TRBV19; d_gene: NA; j_gene: TRBJ1-5; abundance: NA; CDR3aa: CASQHRGLEPQHF; CDR3nt: TGTGCCAGCCAACACCGGGGGCTTGAGCCCCAGCATTTT
v_gene: TRBV7-3; d_gene: NA; j_gene: TRBJ2-3; abundance: NA; CDR3aa: CASSLDGGSTGTQYF; CDR3nt: TGTGCCAGCAGCTTAGATGGTGGGAGCACAGGTACGCAGTATTTT
v_gene: TRBV19; d_gene: TRBD1; j_gene: TRBJ2-5; abundance: many; CDR3aa: CASSTSGTGQETQYF; CDR3nt: TGTGCCAGTAGTACCTCCGGGACAGGACAAGAGACCCAGTACTTC
v_gene: TRBV12-3/TRBV12-4; d_gene: NA; j_gene: TRBJ1-5; abundance: many; CDR3aa: CASSSPSLNQPQHF; CDR3nt: TGTGCCAGCAGTTCCCCCTCTCTCAATCAGCCCCAGCATTTT
v_gene: TRBV18; d_gene: NA; j_gene: TRBJ2-4; abundance: many; CDR3aa: CASSPDIAKNIQYF; CDR3nt: TGTGCCAGCTCACCCGACATAGCCAAAAACATTCAGTACTTC
v_gene: TRBV5-1; d_gene: NA; j_gene: TRBJ2-1; abundance: NA; CDR3aa: CASSLDLVSEQFF; CDR3nt: TGCGCCAGCAGCTTGGACCTGGTTAGTGAGCAGTTCTTC
v_gene: TRBV20-1; d_gene: NA; j_gene: TRBJ1-3; abundance: many; CDR3aa: CSAKTGNTIYF; CDR3nt: TGCAGTGCAAAGACTGGAAACACCATATATTTT
v_gene: TRBV7-8; d_gene: TRBD2; j_gene: TRBJ2-1; abundance: few; CDR3aa: CASSSKRELEQFF; CDR3nt: TGTGCCAGCAGCTCCAAGCGGGAACTAGAGCAGTTCTTC
v_gene: TRBV7-6; d_gene: NA; j_gene: TRBJ2-2; abundance: few; CDR3aa: CASSSRDVGELFF; CDR3nt: TGTGCCAGCAGCAGCAGGGATGTCGGGGAGCTGTTTTTT
v_gene: TRBV12-5; d_gene: NA; j_gene: TRBJ2-3; abundance: many; CDR3aa: CASGLTGTQTDTQYF; CDR3nt: TGTGCTAGTGGTTTGACCGGGACTCAGACAGATACGCAGTATTTT
v_gene: TRBV7-3; d_gene: NA; j_gene: TRBJ2-5; abundance: few; CDR3aa: CASSARTNKRETQYF; CDR3nt: TGTGCCAGCAGTGCCAGGACTAATAAAAGAGAGACCCAGTACTTC
v_gene: TRBV9; d_gene: TRBD2; j_gene: TRBJ2-1; abundance: NA; CDR3aa: CASSVGTSARYNEQFF; CDR3nt: TGTGCCAGCAGCGTAGGGACTAGCGCCAGATACAATGAGCAGTTCTTC
v_gene: TRBV20-1; d_gene: TRBD2; j_gene: TRBJ2-7; abundance: NA; CDR3aa: CSARDPASGSSYEQYF; CDR3nt: TGCAGTGCTAGGGACCCTGCTAGCGGGAGCTCCTACGAGCAGTACTTC